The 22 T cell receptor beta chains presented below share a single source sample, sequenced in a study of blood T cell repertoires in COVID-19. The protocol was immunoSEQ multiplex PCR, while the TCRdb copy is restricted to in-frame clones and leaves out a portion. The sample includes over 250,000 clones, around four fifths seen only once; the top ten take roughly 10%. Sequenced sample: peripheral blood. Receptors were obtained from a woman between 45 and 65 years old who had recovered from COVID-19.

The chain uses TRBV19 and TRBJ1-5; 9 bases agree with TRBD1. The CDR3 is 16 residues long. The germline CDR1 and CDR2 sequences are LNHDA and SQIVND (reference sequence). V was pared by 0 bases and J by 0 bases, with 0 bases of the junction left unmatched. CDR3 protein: CASSIEDRGSNQPQHF. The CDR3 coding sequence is TGTGCCAGTAGTATAGAGGACAGGGGTAGCAATCAGCCCCAGCATTTT.

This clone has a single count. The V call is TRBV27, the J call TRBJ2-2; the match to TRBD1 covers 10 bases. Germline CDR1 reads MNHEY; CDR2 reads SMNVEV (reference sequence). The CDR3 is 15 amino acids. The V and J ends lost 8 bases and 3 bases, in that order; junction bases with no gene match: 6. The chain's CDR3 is CASRGQGVDTGELFF. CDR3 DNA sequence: TGTGCCAGCCGAGGACAGGGGGTAGACACCGGGGAGCTGTTTTTT.

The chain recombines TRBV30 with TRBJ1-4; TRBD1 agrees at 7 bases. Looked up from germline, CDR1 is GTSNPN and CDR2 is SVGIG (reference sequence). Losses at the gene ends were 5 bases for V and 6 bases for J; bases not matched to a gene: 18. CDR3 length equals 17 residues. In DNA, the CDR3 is TGTGCCTGGGCTCCCGGGAAGTTCGGGACAGTGGATGAAAAACTGTTTTTT. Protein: CAWAPGKFGTVDEKLFF.

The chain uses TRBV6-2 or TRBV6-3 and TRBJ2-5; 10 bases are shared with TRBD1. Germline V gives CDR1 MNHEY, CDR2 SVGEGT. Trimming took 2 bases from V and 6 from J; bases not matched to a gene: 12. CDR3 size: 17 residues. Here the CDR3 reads CASSYPPGTGDWKTQYF. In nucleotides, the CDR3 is TGTGCCAGCAGTTACCCTCCCGGGACAGGGGACTGGAAGACCCAGTACTTC.

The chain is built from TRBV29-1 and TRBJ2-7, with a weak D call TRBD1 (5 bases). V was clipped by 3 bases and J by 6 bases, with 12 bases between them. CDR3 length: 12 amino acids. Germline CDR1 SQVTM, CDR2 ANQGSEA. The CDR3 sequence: CSVDGQGGEQYF. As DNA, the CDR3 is TGCAGCGTTGACGGGCAGGGTGGCGAGCAGTACTTC.

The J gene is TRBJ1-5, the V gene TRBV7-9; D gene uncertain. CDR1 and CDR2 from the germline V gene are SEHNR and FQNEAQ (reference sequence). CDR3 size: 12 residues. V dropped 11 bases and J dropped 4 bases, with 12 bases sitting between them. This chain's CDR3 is CAGARDNQPQHF. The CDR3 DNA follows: TGTGCCGGAGCTCGGGATAATCAGCCCCAGCATTTT.

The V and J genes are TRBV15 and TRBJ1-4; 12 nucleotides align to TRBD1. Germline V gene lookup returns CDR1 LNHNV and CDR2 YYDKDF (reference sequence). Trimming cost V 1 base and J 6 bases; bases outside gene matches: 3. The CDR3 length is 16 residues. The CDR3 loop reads CATSRGGTGGHEKLFF. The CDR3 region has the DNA TGTGCCACCAGCAGAGGGGGGACAGGGGGCCATGAAAAACTGTTTTTT.

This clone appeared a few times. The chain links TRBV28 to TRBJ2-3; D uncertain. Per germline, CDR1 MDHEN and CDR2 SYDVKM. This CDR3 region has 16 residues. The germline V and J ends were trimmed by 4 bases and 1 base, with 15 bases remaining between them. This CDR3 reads CASSSPGGKGTDTQYF. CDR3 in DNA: TGTGCCAGCAGTTCGCCTGGCGGAAAGGGCACAGATACGCAGTATTTT.

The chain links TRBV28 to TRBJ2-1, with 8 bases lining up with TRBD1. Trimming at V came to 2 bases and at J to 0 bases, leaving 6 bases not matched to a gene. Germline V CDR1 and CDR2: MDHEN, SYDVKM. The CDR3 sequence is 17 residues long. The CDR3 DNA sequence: TGTGCCAGCAGTTTACCCACAGGGGGTCTCTCCTACAATGAGCAGTTCTTC. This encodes CASSLPTGGLSYNEQFF.

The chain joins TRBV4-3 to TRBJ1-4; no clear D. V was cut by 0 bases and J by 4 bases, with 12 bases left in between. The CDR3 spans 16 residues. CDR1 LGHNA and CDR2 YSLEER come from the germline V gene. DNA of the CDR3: TGCGCCAGCAGCCAAGATCGATGGCAGTTTAATGAAAAACTGTTTTTT. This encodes CASSQDRWQFNEKLFF.

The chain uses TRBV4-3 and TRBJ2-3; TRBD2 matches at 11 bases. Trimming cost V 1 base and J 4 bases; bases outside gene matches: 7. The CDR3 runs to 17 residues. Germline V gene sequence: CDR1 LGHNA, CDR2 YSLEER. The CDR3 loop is CASSQATSGTAADTQYF. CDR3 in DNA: TGCGCCAGCAGCCAAGCGACTAGCGGGACGGCCGCAGATACGCAGTATTTT.

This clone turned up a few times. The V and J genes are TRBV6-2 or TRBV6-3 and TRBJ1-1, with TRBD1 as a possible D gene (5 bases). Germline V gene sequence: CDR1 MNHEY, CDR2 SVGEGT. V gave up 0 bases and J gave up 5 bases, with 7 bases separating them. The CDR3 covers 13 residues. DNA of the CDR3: TGTGCCAGCAGTTACTCGGAGGGGACTGAAGCTTTCTTT. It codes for CASSYSEGTEAFF.

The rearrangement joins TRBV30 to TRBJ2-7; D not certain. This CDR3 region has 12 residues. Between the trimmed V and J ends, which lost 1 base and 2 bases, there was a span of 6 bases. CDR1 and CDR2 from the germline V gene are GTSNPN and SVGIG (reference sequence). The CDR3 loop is CAWSGIAYEQYF. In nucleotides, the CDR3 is TGTGCCTGGAGTGGCATAGCCTACGAGCAGTACTTC. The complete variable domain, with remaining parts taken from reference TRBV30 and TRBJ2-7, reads SQTIHQWPATLVQPVGSPLSLECTVEGTSNPNLYWYRQAAGRGLQLLFYSVGIGQISSEVPQNLSASRPQDRQFILSSKKLLLSDSGFYLCAWSGIAYEQYFGPGTRLTVT.

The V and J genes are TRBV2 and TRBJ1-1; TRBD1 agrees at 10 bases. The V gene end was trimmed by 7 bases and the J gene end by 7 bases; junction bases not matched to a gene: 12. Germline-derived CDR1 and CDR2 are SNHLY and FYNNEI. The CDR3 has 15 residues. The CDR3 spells CASNAVGTGDGEAFF. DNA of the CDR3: TGTGCCAGCAACGCCGTTGGGACAGGGGATGGTGAAGCTTTCTTT.

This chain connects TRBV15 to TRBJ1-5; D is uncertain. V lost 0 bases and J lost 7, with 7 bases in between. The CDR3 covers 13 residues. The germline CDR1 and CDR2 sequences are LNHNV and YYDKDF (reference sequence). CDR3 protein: CATSREAGQPQHF. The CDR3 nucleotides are TGTGCCACCAGCAGAGAGGCGGGACAGCCCCAGCATTTT.

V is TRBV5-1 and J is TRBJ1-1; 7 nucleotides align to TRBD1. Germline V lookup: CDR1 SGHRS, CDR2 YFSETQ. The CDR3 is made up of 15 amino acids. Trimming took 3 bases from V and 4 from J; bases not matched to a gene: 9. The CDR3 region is CASSWEGGTFTEAFF. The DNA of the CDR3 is TGCGCCAGCAGCTGGGAAGGGGGCACGTTCACTGAAGCTTTCTTT.

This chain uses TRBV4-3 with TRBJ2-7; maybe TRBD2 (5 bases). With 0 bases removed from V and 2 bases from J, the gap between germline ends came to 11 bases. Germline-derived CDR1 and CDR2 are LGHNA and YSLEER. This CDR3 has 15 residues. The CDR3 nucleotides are TGCGCCAGCAGCCAAGAGAGCGTCGGGGCCTACGAGCAGTACTTC. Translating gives CASSQESVGAYEQYF.

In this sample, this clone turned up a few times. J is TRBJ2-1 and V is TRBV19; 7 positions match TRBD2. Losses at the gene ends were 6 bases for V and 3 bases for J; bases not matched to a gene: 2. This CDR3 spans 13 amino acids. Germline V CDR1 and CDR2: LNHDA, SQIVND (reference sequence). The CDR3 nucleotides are TGTGCCAGTAGCAGGGACTACTACAATGAGCAGTTCTTC. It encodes CASSRDYYNEQFF.

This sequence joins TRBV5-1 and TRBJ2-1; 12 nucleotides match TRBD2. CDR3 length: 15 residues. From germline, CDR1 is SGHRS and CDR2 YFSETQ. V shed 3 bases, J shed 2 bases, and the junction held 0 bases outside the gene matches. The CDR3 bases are TGCGCCAGCAGCTCTAGCGGGGGGGCCTACAATGAGCAGTTCTTC. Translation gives CASSSSGGAYNEQFF.

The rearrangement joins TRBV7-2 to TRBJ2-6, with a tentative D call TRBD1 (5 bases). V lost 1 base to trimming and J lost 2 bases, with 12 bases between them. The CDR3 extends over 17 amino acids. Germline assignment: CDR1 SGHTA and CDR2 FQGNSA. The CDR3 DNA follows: TGTGCCAGCAGCTTAGGGGCAGGGAAAACTGGGGCCAACGTCCTGACTTTC. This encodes CASSLGAGKTGANVLTF.

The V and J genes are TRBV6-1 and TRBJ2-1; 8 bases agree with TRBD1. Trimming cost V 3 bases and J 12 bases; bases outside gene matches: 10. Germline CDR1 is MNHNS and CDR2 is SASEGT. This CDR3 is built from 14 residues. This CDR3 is CASSEIDRGIMQFF. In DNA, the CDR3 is TGTGCCAGCAGTGAGATTGACAGGGGAATTATGCAGTTCTTC.

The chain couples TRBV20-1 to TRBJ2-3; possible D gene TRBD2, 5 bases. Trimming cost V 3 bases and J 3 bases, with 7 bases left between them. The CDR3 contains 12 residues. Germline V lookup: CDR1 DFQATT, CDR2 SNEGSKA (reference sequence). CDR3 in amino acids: CSASRETDTQYF. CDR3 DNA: TGCAGTGCTAGTCGGGAAACAGATACGCAGTATTTT.